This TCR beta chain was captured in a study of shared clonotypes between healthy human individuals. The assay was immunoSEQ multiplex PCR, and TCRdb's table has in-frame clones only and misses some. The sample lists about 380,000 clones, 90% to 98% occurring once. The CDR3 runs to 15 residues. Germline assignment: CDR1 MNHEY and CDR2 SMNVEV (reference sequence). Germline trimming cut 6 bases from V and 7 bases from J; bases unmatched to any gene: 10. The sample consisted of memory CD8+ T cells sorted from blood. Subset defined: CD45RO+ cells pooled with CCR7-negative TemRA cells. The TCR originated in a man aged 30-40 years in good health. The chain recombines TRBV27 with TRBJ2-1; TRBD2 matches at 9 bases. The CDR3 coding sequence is TGTGCCAGCAGCCCGCGGCGGGAGGGCCAGAATGAGCAGTTCTTC. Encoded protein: CASSPRREGQNEQFF.